This is a list of T cell receptor beta chains from one sample in a study of T cells in Graves' hyperthyroidism and ophthalmopathy. TCRdb passed the multiplex PCR reads through MiXCR, listing each CDR3 protein once. This sample has approximately 300,000 distinct CDR3 sequences; roughly 15% occur once, and the top ten carry roughly 31%. Sequenced: blood. The receptor set was obtained from a man in his thirties or forties with Graves' hyperthyroidism. CDR3s include the opening cysteine and the closing phenylalanine or tryptophan. A D gene is named only where the DNA matches it firmly. Clone size appears in some rows only: once, few, many, or a class for an expanded clone.

>NA|TRBV5-1|NA|TRBJ2-2
CASSFQRPNTGELFF
TGCGCCAGCAGCTTCCAGAGACCCAACACCGGGGAGCTGTTTTTT
>many|TRBV5-1|NA|TRBJ2-3
CASRGMSTDTQYF
TGCGCCAGCAGAGGGATGAGCACAGATACGCAGTATTTT
>NA|TRBV7-8|TRBD2|TRBJ2-2
CASSLIPTSGSGTGELFF
TGTGCCAGCAGCTTAATCCCGACTAGCGGGAGCGGTACCGGGGAGCTGTTTTTT
>NA|TRBV4-1|NA|TRBJ2-7
CASSQFQKYEQYF
TGCGCCAGCAGCCAATTTCAAAAGTACGAGCAGTACTTC
>many|TRBV27|NA|TRBJ2-2
CASWGPGRTGELFF
TGTGCCAGCTGGGGCCCAGGGCGCACCGGGGAGCTGTTTTTT
>many|TRBV12-3/TRBV12-4|TRBD2|TRBJ2-1
CASSLTSWANEQFF
TGTGCCAGCAGTTTGACTAGCTGGGCCAATGAGCAGTTCTTC
>few|TRBV7-9|TRBD1|TRBJ1-2
CASMVWSNRGIGYTF
TGTGCCAGCATGGTCTGGTCCAACAGGGGTATTGGCTACACCTTC
>many|TRBV20-1|TRBD2|TRBJ2-7
CSARRAGDLSYEQYF
TGCAGTGCTCGCAGAGCGGGAGACCTCTCCTACGAGCAGTACTTC
>few|TRBV7-9|TRBD1|TRBJ1-2
CASSPRTGNGYTF
TGTGCCAGCAGCCCCAGGACAGGGAATGGCTACACCTTC
>NA|TRBV6-1|TRBD2|TRBJ2-1
CASKEMILAGGNNEQFF
TGTGCCAGCAAGGAAATGATATTAGCGGGAGGAAACAATGAGCAGTTCTTC
>NA|TRBV19|NA|TRBJ1-5
CASSIRHSQVAQHF
TGTGCCAGTAGTATTAGGCATTCCCAGGTCGCCCAGCATTTT
>many|TRBV6-2/TRBV6-3|NA|TRBJ1-5
CASSYGNRNQPQHF
TGTGCCAGCAGTTACGGGAACAGGAATCAGCCCCAGCATTTT
>many|TRBV27|TRBD2|TRBJ2-1
CASSFPGRTSPQFF
TGTGCCAGCAGTTTCCCGGGTAGGACTAGCCCCCAGTTCTTC
>many|TRBV2|TRBD1|TRBJ2-2
CASSLSGTAGGELFF
TGTGCCAGCAGCCTTTCCGGGACAGCCGGGGGGGAGCTGTTTTTT
>many|TRBV20-1|NA|TRBJ2-1
CSAFSGQAYNEQFF
TGCAGTGCTTTTTCCGGTCAAGCTTACAATGAGCAGTTCTTC
>many|TRBV28|TRBD2|TRBJ2-3
CASSPLGGDTDTQYF
TGTGCCAGCAGTCCTTTGGGAGGGGACACAGATACGCAGTATTTT
>many|TRBV6-5|NA|TRBJ2-1
CASSYSQGYNEQFF
TGTGCCAGCAGTTACTCCCAGGGGTACAATGAGCAGTTCTTC
>few|TRBV5-1|NA|TRBJ1-4
CASSRDRRTLRDEKLFF
TGCGCCAGCAGCCGAGACAGGCGGACCCTCCGGGATGAAAAACTGTTTTTT
>many|TRBV5-1|TRBD1|TRBJ1-1
CASSRQGTEAEAFF
TGCGCCAGCAGCCGTCAAGGGACAGAGGCTGAAGCTTTCTTT
>once|TRBV11-2|TRBD2|TRBJ2-1
CASRKGLAVSSAYNEQFF
TGTGCCAGCAGGAAAGGACTAGCGGTCAGCTCTGCCTACAATGAGCAGTTCTTC
>few|TRBV11-2|TRBD2|TRBJ2-1
CASSHQTSGSYYNEQFF
TGCGCCAGCAGCCATCAGACTAGCGGGAGTTACTACAATGAGCAGTTCTTC
>NA|TRBV12-3/TRBV12-4|NA|TRBJ2-2
CASSLGSPNTGELFF
TGTGCCAGCAGTTTGGGAAGTCCGAACACCGGGGAGCTGTTTTTT
>NA|TRBV6-1|NA|TRBJ1-5
CASSPTPGNQPQHF
TGTGCCAGCAGCCCCACGCCGGGCAATCAGCCCCAGCATTTT
>many|TRBV20-1|TRBD1|TRBJ1-2
CSARIMGQGLNYGYTF
TGCAGTGCTAGAATCATGGGACAGGGGCTTAACTATGGCTACACCTTC
>NA|TRBV19|TRBD2|TRBJ2-1
CASSHLSGNEQFF
TGTGCCAGTAGTCACCTTAGCGGGAATGAGCAGTTCTTC
>NA|TRBV28|TRBD2|TRBJ2-5
CASSLGTREQETQYF
TGTGCCAGCAGTTTGGGGACTAGAGAGCAAGAGACCCAGTACTTC
>NA|TRBV4-2|NA|TRBJ2-3
CASSQAPGQGTDTQYF
TGTGCCAGCAGCCAAGCACCGGGGCAAGGCACAGATACGCAGTATTTT
>NA|TRBV11-2|TRBD2|TRBJ2-7
CASTPGTSRDEQYF
TGTGCCAGCACCCCCGGGACTAGCAGAGACGAGCAGTACTTC
>many|TRBV20-1|NA|TRBJ2-6
CSAVISGANVLTF
TGCAGTGCTGTCATCTCTGGGGCCAACGTCCTGACTTTC
>many|TRBV2|NA|TRBJ2-1
CASSPMGGGTANNEQFF
TGTGCCAGCAGTCCAATGGGGGGGGGGACAGCCAACAATGAGCAGTTCTTC
>many|TRBV7-2|TRBD2|TRBJ2-4
CASSLASGRVNIQYF
TGTGCCAGCAGCTTGGCTAGCGGGAGAGTAAACATTCAGTACTTC
>many|TRBV11-3|NA|TRBJ2-7
CASSDGSEQYF
TGTGCCAGCAGCGATGGAAGCGAGCAGTACTTC
>many|TRBV10-3|TRBD1|TRBJ1-1
CAIRTGRTEAFF
TGTGCCATACGGACAGGGAGGACTGAAGCTTTCTTT
>few|TRBV30|TRBD2|TRBJ2-1
CAWGVLGLAGLYNEQFF
TGTGCCTGGGGTGTACTCGGGTTAGCGGGACTATACAATGAGCAGTTCTTC
>many|TRBV5-1|NA|TRBJ1-1
CASSLYPGSTEAFF
TGCGCCAGCAGCTTGTACCCAGGGTCGACTGAAGCTTTCTTT
>NA|TRBV9|NA|TRBJ2-3
CASSVAGRDPADTQYF
TGTGCCAGCAGCGTAGCCGGCAGGGACCCTGCAGATACGCAGTATTTT
>NA|TRBV6-2/TRBV6-3|TRBD2|TRBJ2-2
CASRPLAGIDGELFF
TGTGCCAGCAGACCTCTAGCGGGGATAGACGGGGAGCTGTTTTTT
>once|TRBV6-1|NA|TRBJ2-7
CASSPHTRPYEQYF
TGTGCCAGCAGCCCCCACACGAGACCCTACGAGCAGTACTTC
>few|TRBV9|TRBD2|TRBJ2-3
CASSHPGGTGTDTQYF
TGTGCCAGCAGCCACCCGGGGGGGACTGGCACAGATACGCAGTATTTT
>many|TRBV20-1|NA|TRBJ2-3
CSASQDTQYF
TGCAGTGCTAGTCAGGATACGCAGTATTTT
>NA|TRBV11-1|TRBD1|TRBJ1-1
CASSSTGGGGRTEAFF
TGTGCCAGCAGCTCGACAGGGGGAGGAGGGAGGACTGAAGCTTTCTTT
>many|TRBV2|TRBD2|TRBJ2-7
CASSDSSGRAYEQYF
TGTGCCAGCAGTGACAGTAGCGGGAGGGCCTACGAGCAGTACTTC
>NA|TRBV6-1|NA|TRBJ2-5
CASSSGTGVQETQYF
TGTGCCAGCAGCTCGGGTACGGGGGTTCAAGAGACCCAGTACTTC